The T cell receptor beta chain described here comes from a study of cytomegalovirus exposure and HLA in healthy donors. Overall study context: One earlier analysis, a look at roughly 180 million T cells, found 117 million unique TCR beta sequences.

In regard to this clone: Its matching antigen is unknown.

The study's findings and limits: Reported results showed that the classifier diagnosed cytomegalovirus status with high specificity and sensitivity. Prior analysis indicated that the majority of TCR beta V segments exhibited productivity approximately 90% or approximately 30% of the time.

Germline-derived CDR1 and CDR2 are SGDLS and YYNGEE. V was clipped by 0 bases and J by 2 bases; unmatched bases: 6. The CDR3 contains 17 residues. Primers included in the PCR were 60 Vbeta and 13 Jbeta primers. Here immunoSEQ multiplex PCR was the method, and the copy in TCRdb shows in-frame clones only, minus some. The profile shows 130,000 to 150,000 clones, roughly 80% of them singletons. The chain links TRBV9 to TRBJ2-5, with 11 positions matching TRBD2. The sequence was obtained from a woman between 35 and 50 years old in good health and CMV-seropositive. The sequenced sample consisted of PBMCs. CDR3 nucleotides: TGTGCCAGCAGCGTAGGGAAGTGGACTAGCGGGCAAGAGACCCAGTACTTC. Translating it yields CASSVGKWTSGQETQYF.